This record looks at one T cell receptor beta chain sequence and its context. Its specificity is not known. TCRdb's table, derived via immunoSEQ multiplex PCR, lists solely in-frame clones and lacks some. The data show 45,000 to 65,000 clones, less than 75% seen once. Noted time point: week 47, end of study. Alongside topical imiquimod, each dose of vaccine comprised 300 ug of mutant IDH1 20-mer peptide. This entry is derived from a study of a mutant IDH1 vaccine in newly diagnosed glioma. Study summary: Initiation of the vaccine course occurred 4-6 weeks after radiotherapy alone, or alongside temozolomide cycles. Patients arrived already treated with radiotherapy, temozolomide, or both, most having had both.

The junction had 5 bases not matched to a gene; V was cut back by 6 bases and J by 0 bases. Germline-derived CDR1 and CDR2 are SGHRS and YFSETQ. The CDR3 extends over 15 amino acids. Study-wide results and limits: The occurrence of vaccine-induced immune responses was seen in 90% to 95% of patients.

The receptor comes from a middle-aged man with glioma. Some clones in this sample may be carry-over from other donors' samples. The sample in question was peripheral blood mononuclear cells (PBMCs), obtained from a glioma patient whose treatment included an IDH1 peptide vaccine. V and J are TRBV5-1 and TRBJ2-3; 9 nucleotides agree with TRBD2. This CDR3 is CASTLAGASTDTQYF. The CDR3 coding sequence is TGCGCCAGCACCTTAGCGGGGGCGAGCACAGATACGCAGTATTTT.